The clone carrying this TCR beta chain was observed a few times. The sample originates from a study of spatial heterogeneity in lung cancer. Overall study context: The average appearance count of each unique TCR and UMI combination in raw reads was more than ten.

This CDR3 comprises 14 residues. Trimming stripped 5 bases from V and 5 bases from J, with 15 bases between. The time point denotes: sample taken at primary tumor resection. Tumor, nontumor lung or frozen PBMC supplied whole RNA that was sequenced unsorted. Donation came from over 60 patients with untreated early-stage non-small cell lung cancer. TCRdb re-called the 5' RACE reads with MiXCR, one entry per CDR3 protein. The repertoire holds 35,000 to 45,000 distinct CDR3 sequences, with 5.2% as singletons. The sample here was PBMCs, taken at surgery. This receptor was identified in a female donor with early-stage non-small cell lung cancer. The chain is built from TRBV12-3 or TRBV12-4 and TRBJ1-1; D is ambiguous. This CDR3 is CASSPTVGRTEAFF. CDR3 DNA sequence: TGTGCCAGCAGTCCCACAGTGGGGAGGACTGAAGCTTTCTTT.